The entry below gives a single T cell receptor beta chain sequence along with its context. Produced via immunoSEQ multiplex PCR; TCRdb's table is partial and in-frame only. Of about 380,000 clones listed, around 84% are singletons. This record belongs to a study of blood T cell repertoires in COVID-19. Germline-derived CDR1 and CDR2 are SNHLY and FYNNEI. The CDR3 consists of 14 residues. The V end was cut by 4 bases, the J end by 5 bases, with 11 bases between. The receptor's source is a human donor with acute or convalescent COVID-19. The donor label of this sample is uncertain. Sequencing input: peripheral blood. The rearrangement joins TRBV2 to TRBJ1-4; D unresolved. Here the CDR3 DNA reads TGTGCCAGCAGTGGACACATCCGGAATGAAAAACTGTTTTTT. It is translated as CASSGHIRNEKLFF.